Sequencing of this T cell receptor beta chain was carried out in a study of response to subunit inactivated influenza vaccine. This clonotype was detected only a few times. No antigen is known for it. Findings and limits, study-wide: Each seasonal flu vaccination may recruit only limited new T cells, authors suggested.

V dropped 5 bases and J dropped 5 bases, with 13 bases sitting between them. CDR1 and CDR2 (germline): ENHRY, SYGVKD. The CDR3 is 13 amino acids. TCRdb re-analysed the RT-PCR reads in MiXCR, keeping a single row per CDR3 protein. Seen here are approximately 700,000 distinct CDR3 sequences, 14% observed once, and the top ten hold 5.5% to 7%. The clonotype was recovered from a man between 45 and 60 years old who received an inactivated influenza vaccine. The sequencing used PBMCs from blood, collected about 14 days before vaccination. The chain recombines TRBV10-3 with TRBJ2-7, with D maybe TRBD2 (5 bases). The DNA for the CDR3 is TGTGCCATCAGTTCCTATGCCGGGGACGAGCAGTACTTC. Translation gives CAISSYAGDEQYF.